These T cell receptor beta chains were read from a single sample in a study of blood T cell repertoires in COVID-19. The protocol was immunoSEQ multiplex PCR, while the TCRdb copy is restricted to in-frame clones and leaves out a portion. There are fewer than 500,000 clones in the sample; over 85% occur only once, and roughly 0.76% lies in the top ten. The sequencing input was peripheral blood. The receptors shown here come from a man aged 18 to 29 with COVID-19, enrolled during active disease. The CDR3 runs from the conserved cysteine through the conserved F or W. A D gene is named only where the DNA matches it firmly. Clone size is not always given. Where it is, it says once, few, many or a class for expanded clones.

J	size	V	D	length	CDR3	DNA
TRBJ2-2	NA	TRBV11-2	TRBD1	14	CASTRDRATGELFF	TGTGCCAGCACACGGGACAGGGCAACCGGGGAGCTGTTTTTT
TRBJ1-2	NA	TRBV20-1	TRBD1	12	CSASLDRRHHTF	TGCAGTGCTAGTTTGGACAGGCGTCACCACACCTTC
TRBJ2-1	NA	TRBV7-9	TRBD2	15	CASNQRENLYNEQFF	TGTGCCAGCAACCAGCGGGAGAATCTCTACAATGAGCAGTTCTTC
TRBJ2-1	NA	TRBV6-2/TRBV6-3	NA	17	CASSYSGAVSSYNEQFF	TGTGCCAGCAGTTATTCGGGTGCTGTTAGCTCCTACAATGAGCAGTTCTTC
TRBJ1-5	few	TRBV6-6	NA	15	CASTTTGFSNQPQHF	TGTGCCAGCACCACAACAGGGTTTAGCAATCAGCCCCAGCATTTT
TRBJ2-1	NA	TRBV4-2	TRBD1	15	CASSYRDRGANEQFF	TGTGCCAGCAGCTATAGGGACAGGGGAGCCAATGAGCAGTTCTTC
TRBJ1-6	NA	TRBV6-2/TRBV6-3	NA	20	CASSQKDGQSFSSYNSPLHF	TGTGCCAGCAGTCAAAAGGATGGACAGTCCTTCAGCTCCTATAATTCACCCCTCCACTTT
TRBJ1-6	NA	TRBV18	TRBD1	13	CASSPDRGSPLHF	TGTGCCAGCTCACCAGACAGGGGCTCACCCCTCCACTTT
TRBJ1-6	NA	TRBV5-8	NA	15	CASSSSPRPGSPLHF	TGTGCCAGCAGCTCTAGCCCGCGGCCGGGATCACCCCTCCACTTT
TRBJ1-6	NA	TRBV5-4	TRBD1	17	CASSSGVGDRGNSPLHF	TGTGCCAGCAGCTCCGGTGTAGGGGACAGGGGAAATTCACCCCTCCACTTT
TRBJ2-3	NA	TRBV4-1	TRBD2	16	CASSQEELAGADTQYF	TGCGCCAGCAGCCAAGAAGAACTAGCGGGGGCAGATACGCAGTATTTT
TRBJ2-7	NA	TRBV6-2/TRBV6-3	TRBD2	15	CASSSSGGGSYEQYF	TGTGCCAGCAGTAGTAGCGGGGGGGGCTCCTACGAGCAGTACTTC
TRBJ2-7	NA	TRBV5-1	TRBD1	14	CASSSGTVNYEQYF	TGCGCCAGCAGCTCCGGGACAGTGAACTACGAGCAGTACTTC
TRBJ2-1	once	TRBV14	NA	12	CASSQPPSEQFF	TGTGCCAGCAGCCAACCTCCTAGTGAGCAGTTCTTC
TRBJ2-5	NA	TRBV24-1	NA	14	CATSETTGRETQYF	TGTGCCACCAGTGAAACAACAGGGCGCGAGACCCAGTACTTC
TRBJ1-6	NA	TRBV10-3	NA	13	CAISQGNHSPLHF	TGTGCCATCAGTCAGGGGAACCATTCACCCCTCCACTTT
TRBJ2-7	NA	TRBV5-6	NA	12	CASSPGDYEQYF	TGTGCCAGCAGCCCCGGTGACTACGAGCAGTACTTC
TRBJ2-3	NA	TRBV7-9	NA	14	CASSPPASTDTQYF	TGTGCCAGCAGCCCCCCTGCGAGCACAGATACGCAGTATTTT
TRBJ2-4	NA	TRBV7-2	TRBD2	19	CASSLLAGVPATTKNIQYF	TGTGCCAGCAGCTTACTGGCGGGGGTCCCAGCAACGACCAAAAACATTCAGTACTTC
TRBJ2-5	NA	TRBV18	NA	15	CASSPPGPLKETQYF	TGTGCCAGCTCACCACCGGGCCCCCTCAAGGAGACCCAGTACTTC
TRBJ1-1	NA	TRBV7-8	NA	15	CASSSAYGGNTEAFF	TGTGCCAGCAGCTCGGCTTACGGGGGGAACACTGAAGCTTTCTTT
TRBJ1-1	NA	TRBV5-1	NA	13	CASSFTGSSEAFF	TGCGCCAGCAGCTTCACAGGGTCCTCGGAAGCTTTCTTT
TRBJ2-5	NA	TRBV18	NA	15	CASSPFVEGGETQYF	TGTGCCAGCTCACCCTTCGTTGAGGGGGGGGAGACCCAGTACTTC
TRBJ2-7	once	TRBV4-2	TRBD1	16	CASSQDPDRGFHEQYF	TGTGCCAGCAGCCAAGATCCAGACAGGGGTTTCCACGAGCAGTACTTC
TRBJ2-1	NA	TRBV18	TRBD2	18	CASSPPPRVAGVYNEQFF	TGTGCCAGCTCACCACCCCCCCGCGTAGCGGGAGTATACAATGAGCAGTTCTTC
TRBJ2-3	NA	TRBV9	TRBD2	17	CASSPEGVAGRTDTQYF	TGTGCCAGCAGCCCCGAGGGAGTAGCGGGCCGCACAGATACGCAGTATTTT
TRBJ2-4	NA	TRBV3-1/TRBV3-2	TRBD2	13	CASSQLAGGPADF	TGTGCCAGCAGCCAACTAGCGGGGGGCCCAGCGGACTTC
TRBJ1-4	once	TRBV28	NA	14	CASRNPGHNEKLFF	TGTGCCAGCAGGAACCCGGGTCACAATGAAAAACTGTTTTTT
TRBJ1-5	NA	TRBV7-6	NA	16	CASSLAPGTGPQPQHF	TGTGCCAGCAGCTTAGCGCCGGGTACAGGACCTCAGCCCCAGCATTTT
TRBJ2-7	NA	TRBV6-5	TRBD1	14	CASSRQGTGYEQYF	TGTGCCAGCAGCAGACAGGGCACGGGGTACGAGCAGTACTTC
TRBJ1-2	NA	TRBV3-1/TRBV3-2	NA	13	CASSQEVGGGYTF	TGTGCCAGCAGCCAAGAAGTAGGGGGAGGCTACACCTTC
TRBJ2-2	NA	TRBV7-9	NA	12	CASSFGEGELFF	TGTGCCAGCAGTTTCGGGGAGGGGGAGCTGTTTTTT
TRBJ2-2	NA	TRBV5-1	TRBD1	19	CASSVRDRASRFNTGELFF	TGCGCCAGCAGCGTACGGGACAGGGCCTCCAGATTTAACACCGGGGAGCTGTTTTTT
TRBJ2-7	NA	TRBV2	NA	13	CASGGGGYYEQYF	TGTGCCAGCGGGGGGGGCGGATATTACGAGCAGTACTTC